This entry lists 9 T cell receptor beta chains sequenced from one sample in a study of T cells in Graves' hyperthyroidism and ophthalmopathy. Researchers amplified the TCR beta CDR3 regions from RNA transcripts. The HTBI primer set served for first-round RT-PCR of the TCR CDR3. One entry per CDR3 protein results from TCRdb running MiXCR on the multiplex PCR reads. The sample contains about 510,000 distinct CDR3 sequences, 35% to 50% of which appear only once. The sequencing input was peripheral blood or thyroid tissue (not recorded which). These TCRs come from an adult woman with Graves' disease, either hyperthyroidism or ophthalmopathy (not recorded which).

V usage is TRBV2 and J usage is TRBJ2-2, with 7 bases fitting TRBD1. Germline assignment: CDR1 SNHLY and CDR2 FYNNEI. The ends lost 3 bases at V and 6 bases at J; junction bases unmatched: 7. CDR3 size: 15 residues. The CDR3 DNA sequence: TGTGCCAGCAGTGATCTAAGACAGGGACCCGGGGAGCTGTTTTTT. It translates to CASSDLRQGPGELFF.

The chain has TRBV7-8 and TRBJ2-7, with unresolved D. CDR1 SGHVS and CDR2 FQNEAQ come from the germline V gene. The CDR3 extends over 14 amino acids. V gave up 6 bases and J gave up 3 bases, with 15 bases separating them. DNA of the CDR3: TGTGCCAGCAGTTACTCCCGGCCCAGCTACGAGCAGTACTTC. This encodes CASSYSRPSYEQYF.

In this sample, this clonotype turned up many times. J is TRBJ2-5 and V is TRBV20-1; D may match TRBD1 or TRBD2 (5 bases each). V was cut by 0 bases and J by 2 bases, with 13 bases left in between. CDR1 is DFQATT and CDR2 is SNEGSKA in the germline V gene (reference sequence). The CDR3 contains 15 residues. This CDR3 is CSARDLGGAQETQYF. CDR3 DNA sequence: TGCAGTGCTAGAGATCTTGGGGGAGCTCAAGAGACCCAGTACTTC.

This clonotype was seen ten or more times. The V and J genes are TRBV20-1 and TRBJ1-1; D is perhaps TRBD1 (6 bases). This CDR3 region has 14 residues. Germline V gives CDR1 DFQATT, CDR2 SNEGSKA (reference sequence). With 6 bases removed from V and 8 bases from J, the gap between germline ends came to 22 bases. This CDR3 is CSAPSPATGMEAFF. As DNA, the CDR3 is TGCAGTGCACCTTCCCCGGCTACAGGGATGGAAGCTTTCTTT.

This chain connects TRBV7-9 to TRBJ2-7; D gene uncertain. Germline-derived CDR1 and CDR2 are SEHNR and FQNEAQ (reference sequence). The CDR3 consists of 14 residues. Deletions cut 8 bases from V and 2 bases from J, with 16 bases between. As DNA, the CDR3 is TGTGCCAGCTCACCACCGCGTGAAACCTACGAGCAGTACTTC. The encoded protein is CASSPPRETYEQYF.

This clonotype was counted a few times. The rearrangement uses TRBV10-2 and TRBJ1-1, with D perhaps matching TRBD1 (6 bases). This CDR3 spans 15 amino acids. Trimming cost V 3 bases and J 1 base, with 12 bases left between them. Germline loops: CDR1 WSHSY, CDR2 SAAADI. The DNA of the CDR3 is TGCGCCAGCAGTGATGGGGGCAGCGGGAACACTGAAGCTTTCTTT. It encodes CASSDGGSGNTEAFF.

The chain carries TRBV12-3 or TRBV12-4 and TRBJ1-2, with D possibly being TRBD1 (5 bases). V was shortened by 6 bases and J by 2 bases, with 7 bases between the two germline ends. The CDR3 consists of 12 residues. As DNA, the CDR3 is TGTGCCAGCAGGTCAGGGAACTATGGCTACACCTTC. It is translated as CASRSGNYGYTF.

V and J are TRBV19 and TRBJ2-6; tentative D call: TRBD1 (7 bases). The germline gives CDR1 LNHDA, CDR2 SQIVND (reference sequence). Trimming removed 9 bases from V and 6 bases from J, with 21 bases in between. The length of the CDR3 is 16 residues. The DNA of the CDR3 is TGTGCCAGCAGTTTTGCAGGGGGGAGAGTGGCCAACGTCCTGACTTTC. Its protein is CASSFAGGRVANVLTF.

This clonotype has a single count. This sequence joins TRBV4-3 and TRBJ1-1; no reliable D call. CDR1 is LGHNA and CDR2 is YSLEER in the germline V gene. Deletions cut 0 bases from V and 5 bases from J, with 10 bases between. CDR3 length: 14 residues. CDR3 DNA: TGCGCCAGCAGCCAAGATTACCCGGGGACTGAAGCTTTCTTT. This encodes CASSQDYPGTEAFF.